Shown below are 14 T cell receptor beta chains from a single sample sequenced in a study of T cells in Graves' hyperthyroidism and ophthalmopathy. The investigators amplified TCR beta CDR3 regions from RNA transcripts. The primer set for the first-round RT-PCR of the TCR CDR3 was HTBI. TCRdb ran MiXCR on the multiplex PCR reads and lists one entry per CDR3 protein. The sample lists about 690,000 distinct CDR3 sequences; 15% to 20% were seen once. Sequencing was performed on blood. The receptors derive from a man over 45 with Graves' hyperthyroidism.

This sequence joins TRBV28 and TRBJ1-1, with D unclear. Per the germline V gene, CDR1 is MDHEN and CDR2 is SYDVKM. The CDR3 consists of 12 residues. Trimming stripped 8 bases from V and 0 bases from J, with 7 bases between. DNA of the CDR3: TGTGCCAGCCTGAGTATGAACACTGAAGCTTTCTTT. It codes for CASLSMNTEAFF.

This clonotype was recorded at least ten times. The chain couples TRBV7-9 to TRBJ2-5, with TRBD2 matching over 12 bases. V lost 5 bases and J lost 5; bases outside the gene matches: 12. Germline-derived CDR1 and CDR2 are SEHNR and FQNEAQ (reference sequence). The length of the CDR3 is 17 residues. The CDR3 spells CASSAGTSGLPPETQYF. In DNA, the CDR3 is TGTGCCAGCAGCGCCGGGACTAGCGGGCTACCGCCCGAGACCCAGTACTTC.

This clonotype was observed at least ten times. This chain connects TRBV19 to TRBJ2-1; TRBD1 or TRBD2 may be the D gene (5 bases each). This CDR3 comprises 16 residues. Germline V lookup: CDR1 LNHDA, CDR2 SQIVND (reference sequence). Trimming removed 4 bases at V and 4 bases at J, with 17 bases between. In DNA form, the CDR3 reads TGTGCCAGTAGTAATTACCCGGGACGGTCGTACAATGAGCAGTTCTTC. It translates to CASSNYPGRSYNEQFF.

Comment on this clonotype: A read error may explain this, as a much larger clone is one base away. The V gene is TRBV12-3 or TRBV12-4, the J gene TRBJ1-6; no clear D. The CDR3 has 13 residues. CDR3 protein: CVSSFSRDSPLHF. CDR3 in DNA: TGTGTCAGCAGTTTTAGTCGGGATTCACCCCTCCACTTT.

At least ten counts were recorded for this clonotype. The J gene is TRBJ1-6, the V gene TRBV2, with 10 bases matching TRBD1. This CDR3 spans 20 amino acids. The V gene's germline CDR1 is SNHLY and CDR2 FYNNEI. J gave up 0 bases and V 5 bases, and 13 bases lay outside the gene matches. The CDR3 spells CASSSRTPGQGSSYNSPLHF. CDR3 in DNA: TGTGCCAGCAGTTCCCGAACGCCGGGACAGGGGAGCTCCTATAATTCACCCCTCCACTTT.

This clonotype was observed many times. This chain links TRBV30 with TRBJ1-2, with no clear D. This CDR3 contains 11 residues. Germline CDR1 GTSNPN, CDR2 SVGIG (reference sequence). Trimming stripped 5 bases from V and 7 bases from J, with 11 bases between. CDR3 nucleotide sequence: TGTGCCTGGGGGAATATAGGTGGCTACACCTTC. This codes for CAWGNIGGYTF. The full variable domain, with the rest looked up from reference TRBV30 and TRBJ1-2, is SQTIHQWPATLVQPVGSPLSLECTVEGTSNPNLYWYRQAAGRGLQLLFYSVGIGQISSEVPQNLSASRPQDRQFILSSKKLLLSDSGFYLCAWGNIGGYTFGSGTRLTVV.

This clonotype was detected many times. The chain carries TRBV2 and TRBJ2-6; D may match TRBD1 or TRBD2 (5 bases each). V was cut by 10 bases and J by 2 bases, with 18 bases left in between. The CDR3 extends over 16 amino acids. Germline V gene lookup returns CDR1 SNHLY and CDR2 FYNNEI. The CDR3 here is CAMSRDPGPGANVLTF. The DNA of the CDR3 is TGTGCCATGAGCCGGGACCCAGGACCTGGGGCCAACGTCCTGACTTTC.

In its sample, this clonotype was seen many times. J is TRBJ2-3 and V is TRBV6-2 or TRBV6-3; TRBD2 matches at 7 bases. The ends lost 6 bases at V and 4 bases at J; junction bases unmatched: 19. The CDR3 sequence is 18 residues long. Germline CDR1 reads MNHEY; CDR2 reads SVGEGT. CDR3 in DNA: TGTGCCAGCAGAGATCGACTAGCCCTTGGGGAGTCTGCAGATACGCAGTATTTT. This gives the protein CASRDRLALGESADTQYF.

As for this clonotype: Since a much larger clone is just one base distant, this may be a read error. J is TRBJ2-3 and V is TRBV24-1; 8 bases line up with TRBD1. J lost 14 bases, V lost 4 bases, and 16 bases had no gene match. The V gene's germline CDR1 is KGHDR and CDR2 SFDVKD. CDR3 length equals 15 residues. The CDR3 reads CATSDNLAAQGAMYF. The CDR3 nucleotides read TGTGCCACCAGTGACAACCTCGCGGCCCAGGGGGCGATGTATTTT.

This rearrangement joins TRBV11-3 to TRBJ2-5, with TRBD2 identical over 14 bases. Germline V CDR1 and CDR2: SGHNT, YENEEA. V dropped 5 bases and J dropped 1; count of bases not matched to a gene: 9. The CDR3 contains 18 residues. CDR3 in amino acids: CASSRGLAGGAAQETQYF. As DNA, the CDR3 is TGTGCCAGCAGCCGAGGACTAGCGGGAGGAGCAGCCCAAGAGACCCAGTACTTC.

This clonotype was detected many times. This chain uses TRBV11-1 with TRBJ2-3; D gene unclear. CDR3 length equals 14 residues. The germline V gene has CDR1 SGHAT and CDR2 FQDESV (reference sequence). V was clipped by 2 bases and J by 0 bases, with 6 bases between them. CDR3 protein: CASSLQSSTDTQYF. The DNA for the CDR3 is TGTGCCAGCAGCTTACAGTCTAGCACAGATACGCAGTATTTT.

This clonotype was seen repeatedly, ten times or more. The gene calls are TRBV6-1 and TRBJ2-1; D gene uncertain. Germline V gene sequence: CDR1 MNHNS, CDR2 SASEGT. The CDR3 length is 10 residues. V lost 6 bases to trimming and J lost 5 bases, with 2 bases between them. The CDR3 nucleotides read TGTGCCAGCAGGAACAATGAGCAGTTCTTC. Its protein is CASRNNEQFF.

This clonotype came up once. The V and J genes are TRBV10-1 and TRBJ2-5; perhaps D is TRBD1 or TRBD2 (5 bases each). The CDR3 spans 14 residues. CDR1 is WNHNN and CDR2 is SYGVQD in the germline V gene (reference sequence). Between the trimmed V and J ends, which lost 0 bases and 5 bases, there was a span of 10 bases. The CDR3 loop reads CASSESPGRETQYF. In DNA, the CDR3 is TGCGCCAGCAGTGAGTCTCCGGGGCGGGAGACCCAGTACTTC.

The rearrangement uses TRBV19 and TRBJ2-7, with TRBD2 matching 10 bases. V dropped 1 base and J dropped 6; count of bases not matched to a gene: 6. The length of the CDR3 is 15 residues. Germline CDR1 LNHDA, CDR2 SQIVND (reference sequence). The CDR3 spells CASSIGLAGVTEQYF. CDR3 bases: TGTGCCAGTAGTATAGGGCTAGCGGGAGTCACCGAGCAGTACTTC. The variable domain in full, with the rest retrieved from reference TRBV19 and TRBJ2-7, is DGGITQSPKYLFRKEGQNVTLSCEQNLNHDAMYWYRQDPGQGLRLIYYSQIVNDFQKGDIAEGYSVSREKKESFPLTVTSAQKNPTAFYLCASSIGLAGVTEQYFGPGTRLTVT.